These T cell receptor beta chains were read from a single sample in a study of blood T cell repertoires in COVID-19. TCRdb's copy holds only in-frame clones and misses some; the assay was immunoSEQ multiplex PCR. This sample has hundreds of thousands of clones; around 90% occur once, and the top ten carry about 3%. Input material: peripheral blood. Receptors originate from a young woman with COVID-19, enrolled during active disease. The CDR3 runs from the conserved cysteine through the conserved F or W. Fields, in order: clone size, D gene, J gene, V gene, CDR3 DNA, CDR3 protein. A D gene is named only where the DNA matches it firmly. Part of the rows lack a size; the others show once, few, many or a class for expanded clones.

>.|.|TRBJ2-2|TRBV4-3
TGCGCCAGCAGCCAATCCCCTAGGGAGCCTACCGGGGAGCTGTTTTTT
CASSQSPREPTGELFF
>.|TRBD1|TRBJ2-7|TRBV14
TGTGCCAGCAGCCGCAGGAACAGGGGAACTTACGAGCAGTACTTC
CASSRRNRGTYEQYF
>.|TRBD1|TRBJ2-2|TRBV27
TGTGCCAGCAGTTTAAGCCCCCTCTGGACAGGGGTGAGGATCGGGGAGCTGTTTTTT
CASSLSPLWTGVRIGELFF
>once|TRBD2|TRBJ2-7|TRBV6-5
TGTGCCAGCAAGCCAACGGGGGGCTACGAGCAGTACTTC
CASKPTGGYEQYF
>.|TRBD1|TRBJ2-7|TRBV10-1
TGCGCCAGCAGTTCGGGACAGGGGACGAACGAGCAGTACTTC
CASSSGQGTNEQYF
>.|.|TRBJ1-5|TRBV27
TGTGCCAGCAGTATGGGGAGACATCAGCCCCAGCATTTT
CASSMGRHQPQHF
>.|TRBD1|TRBJ2-2|TRBV30
TGTGCCTGGGGGAGAGGGACAGGGGGCACCGGGGAGCTGTTTTTT
CAWGRGTGGTGELFF
>.|.|TRBJ2-3|TRBV5-1
TGCGCCAGCAGCTTGGCCAGGGTAGATACGCAGTATTTT
CASSLARVDTQYF
>.|TRBD1|TRBJ2-6|TRBV28
TGTGCCAGCAGTACCTGGGACAGGTCTAAAGAGGGGGGAGGGGCCAACGTCCTGACTTTC
CASSTWDRSKEGGGANVLTF
>.|TRBD1|TRBJ2-1|TRBV25-1
TGTGCCAGCAGTGGTTCCGGGACAGGGTACCGGTTCTTC
CASSGSGTGYRFF
>few|.|TRBJ2-7|TRBV7-6
TGTGCCAGCAGCGTCGGGGCCTACGAGCAGTACTTC
CASSVGAYEQYF
>.|TRBD2|TRBJ2-1|TRBV11-3
TGTGCCAGCAGCTTGGCGTCTAGCGGGCGGCCTTCCTGGGGTGAGCAGTTCTTC
CASSLASSGRPSWGEQFF
>.|.|TRBJ1-4|TRBV2
TGTGCCAGCGAGGAGGGAGTGGGAAAACTGTTTTTT
CASEEGVGKLFF
>.|TRBD1|TRBJ1-6|TRBV4-2
TGTGCCAGCAGCCAAGGAATCTTCCCCTACCGGGACAGGGGTCCGGGGGATAATTCACCCCTCCACTTT
CASSQGIFPYRDRGPGDNSPLHF
>few|.|TRBJ1-1|TRBV11-2
TGTGCCAGCAGCCCATACAGAGAAGCTTTCTTT
CASSPYREAFF
>.|.|TRBJ2-3|TRBV18
TGTGCCAGCTCACCACAAAGCGGTTCCACAGATACGCAGTATTTT
CASSPQSGSTDTQYF